The next 30 T cell receptor beta chains were all read from a single sample in a study of cytomegalovirus exposure and HLA in healthy donors. Assay used: immunoSEQ multiplex PCR; TCRdb lists only in-frame clones, some missing. The table has 110,000 to 150,000 clones, 94% seen once. The sample consisted of PBMCs. Receptors were obtained from a man younger than 35 in good health and CMV-seropositive.

This rearrangement joins TRBV10-1 to TRBJ2-7; a weak D match, TRBD2 (5 bases). With 10 bases removed from V and 4 bases from J, the gap between germline ends came to 20 bases. Germline V CDR1 and CDR2: WNHNN, SYGVQD (reference sequence). This CDR3 has 14 residues. Here the CDR3 DNA reads TGCGCCACCCAGCCGGAGGAGTTGGTTTACGAGCAGTACTTC. Protein: CATQPEELVYEQYF.

The CDR3 region is CASSPASGYEQYF. The CDR3, as DNA: TGTGCCAGCAGCCCCGCTAGCGGCTACGAGCAGTACTTC. The chain recombines TRBV6-1 with TRBJ2-7; 7 bases align to TRBD2. Germline V CDR1 and CDR2: MNHNS, SASEGT. CDR3 length: 13 amino acids. The V gene end was trimmed by 6 bases and the J gene end by 3 bases; junction bases not matched to a gene: 5.

This chain uses TRBV27 with TRBJ1-2, with D maybe TRBD1 (5 bases). Germline CDR1 and CDR2: MNHEY and SMNVEV (reference sequence). The V gene lost 5 bases and the J gene lost 4 bases, with 14 bases spanning the gap. The CDR3 loop spans 14 amino acids. This CDR3 is CASSAIERGYGYTF. The CDR3 DNA sequence: TGTGCCAGCAGTGCAATCGAAAGGGGCTATGGCTACACCTTC.

The V call is TRBV28, the J call TRBJ2-7; 8 bases line up with TRBD2. The germline CDR1 and CDR2 sequences are MDHEN and SYDVKM. The CDR3 is 14 residues long. Trimming removed 7 bases from V and 2 bases from J; junction bases left unmatched: 7. CDR3 nucleotides: TGTGCCAGCAAGGGGCGGGGGGACCCCTACGAGCAGTACTTC. Protein sequence: CASKGRGDPYEQYF.

The rearrangement links TRBV27 to TRBJ2-3, with D perhaps matching TRBD2 (6 bases). The germline CDR1 and CDR2 sequences are MNHEY and SMNVEV (reference sequence). The germline V and J ends were trimmed by 1 base and 0 bases, with 11 bases remaining between them. This CDR3 is built from 16 residues. CDR3 coding DNA: TGTGCCAGCAGTTTATTGGGGGGAGGAAGCACAGATACGCAGTATTTT. Its translation is CASSLLGGGSTDTQYF.

The rearrangement links TRBV9 to TRBJ1-2; D not resolved. CDR1 and CDR2 from the germline V gene are SGDLS and YYNGEE. The CDR3 is made up of 13 amino acids. Trimming shortened V by 0 bases and J by 6 bases, and 9 bases separated the two germline ends. The CDR3 nucleotides are TGTGCCAGCAGCGTAGGCGGGTTTGATGGCTACACCTTC. Residues: CASSVGGFDGYTF.

The chain has TRBV27 and TRBJ2-3; D is perhaps TRBD2 (6 bases). The CDR3 extends over 16 amino acids. V shed 2 bases and J shed 4 bases, with 16 bases lying between them. The germline gives CDR1 MNHEY, CDR2 SMNVEV (reference sequence). CDR3 coding DNA: TGTGCCAGCAGTTTAGACTCTTTAGGAGGGGCAGATACGCAGTATTTT. Amino acid sequence: CASSLDSLGGADTQYF.

The rearrangement links TRBV19 to TRBJ1-1, with D unclear. V shed 3 bases and J shed 8 bases, with 10 bases lying between them. CDR1 is LNHDA and CDR2 is SQIVND in the germline V gene (reference sequence). The CDR3 is 12 residues long. This CDR3 reads CASSMNKREAFF. The CDR3 DNA follows: TGTGCCAGTAGTATGAATAAGCGGGAAGCTTTCTTT.

J is TRBJ2-7 and V is TRBV6-1, with D tentatively TRBD1 (5 bases). V lost 6 bases, J lost 9 bases, and 12 bases lay in between. Germline lookup yields CDR1 MNHNS and CDR2 SASEGT. The CDR3 sequence is 11 residues long. For the CDR3, the DNA is TGTGCCAGCAGAAGGGGCTTGGGGCAGTACTTC. Its protein product is CASRRGLGQYF.

This chain uses TRBV5-5 with TRBJ2-5; possible D gene TRBD2, 6 bases. Per germline, CDR1 SGHKS and CDR2 YYEKEE (reference sequence). CDR3 length: 14 amino acids. The ends were cut back, 4 bases at V and 2 bases at J, with 12 bases in the middle. The CDR3 spells CASSLGLQQETQYF. The CDR3 DNA sequence: TGTGCCAGCAGCCTGGGACTTCAACAAGAGACCCAGTACTTC. Full variable domain (rest looked up from reference TRBV5-5 and TRBJ2-5): DAGVTQSPTHLIKTRGQQVTLRCSPISGHKSVSWYQQVLGQGPQFIFQYYEKEERGRGNFPDRFSARQFPNYSSELNVNALLLGDSALYLCASSLGLQQETQYFGPGTRLLVL.

The chain combines TRBV7-6 with TRBJ2-7; tentative D call: TRBD2 (6 bases). Germline V gene sequence: CDR1 SGHVS, CDR2 FNYEAQ. CDR3 length: 14 amino acids. Trimming took 5 bases from V and 4 from J, leaving 15 bases between them. CDR3 in DNA: TGTGCCAGCAGCCTTACGGGACGGGAGTACGAGCAGTACTTC. Translated, it gives CASSLTGREYEQYF.

Comment on this clone: Other nucleotide sequences in the sample specify the same CDR3. This rearrangement joins TRBV29-1 to TRBJ2-1, with 9 nucleotides matching TRBD2. Per germline, CDR1 SQVTM and CDR2 ANQGSEA. The CDR3 sequence is 14 residues long. V was clipped by 7 bases and J by 7 bases; unmatched bases: 11. As DNA, the CDR3 is TGCAGCGCGAAAAAGCGGGAGGCGTTAAATGAGCAGTTCTTC. Its translation is CSAKKREALNEQFF.

CDR3 in DNA: TGTGCCAGCAGTGACGGGGGAGAAAACTATGGCTACACCTTC. Protein: CASSDGGENYGYTF. The J gene is TRBJ1-2, the V gene TRBV2, with TRBD1 as a possible D gene (5 bases). This CDR3 is 14 amino acids long. Germline CDR1 is SNHLY and CDR2 is FYNNEI. The V gene lost 3 bases and the J gene lost 2 bases, with 10 bases spanning the gap.

The chain employs TRBV25-1 and TRBJ2-1; the match to TRBD1 covers 7 bases. V shed 6 bases and J 15 bases; nucleotides not matched to a gene: 5. CDR1 MGHDK and CDR2 SYGVNS come from the germline V gene. The CDR3 consists of 10 residues. The DNA for the CDR3 is TGTGCCAGCAGCCGACAGGGACCGTTCTTC. This gives the protein CASSRQGPFF.

V and J are TRBV19 and TRBJ2-7; perhaps TRBD2 as D (6 bases). In germline, CDR1 is LNHDA, CDR2 SQIVND (reference sequence). CDR3 length: 17 residues. Trimming shortened V by 5 bases and J by 2 bases, and 22 bases separated the two germline ends. Written as DNA, the CDR3 is TGTGCCAGTAGTGTCAATGCCGGAACTAGCTCTACCTACGAGCAGTACTTC. Translation: CASSVNAGTSSTYEQYF. The full variable domain, with the rest looked up from reference TRBV19 and TRBJ2-7, is DGGITQSPKYLFRKEGQNVTLSCEQNLNHDAMYWYRQDPGQGLRLIYYSQIVNDFQKGDIAEGYSVSREKKESFPLTVTSAQKNPTAFYLCASSVNAGTSSTYEQYFGPGTRLTVT.

With regard to this clone: At the DNA level, this CDR3 is encoded by other sequences in the same sample as well. The chain combines TRBV5-1 with TRBJ1-1, with a weak D call TRBD1 (5 bases). CDR3 length equals 13 residues. Germline CDR1 and CDR2: SGHRS and YFSETQ. V was pared by 3 bases and J by 1 base, with 7 bases between. The CDR3 reads CASSSQGNTEAFF. In DNA form, the CDR3 reads TGCGCCAGCAGCTCCCAGGGGAACACTGAAGCTTTCTTT.

The V gene is TRBV30, the J gene TRBJ1-1; possibly TRBD1 for D (6 bases). This CDR3 region has 18 residues. CDR1 GTSNPN and CDR2 SVGIG come from the germline V gene (reference sequence). Trimming cost V 2 bases and J 1 base, with 23 bases left between them. DNA for the CDR3: TGTGCCTGGAGTACCACCATCCTACGGACAGCGCCGAACACTGAAGCTTTCTTT. Translation gives CAWSTTILRTAPNTEAFF. Drawing the rest from reference TRBV30 and TRBJ1-1, the complete variable domain is SQTIHQWPATLVQPVGSPLSLECTVEGTSNPNLYWYRQAAGRGLQLLFYSVGIGQISSEVPQNLSASRPQDRQFILSSKKLLLSDSGFYLCAWSTTILRTAPNTEAFFGQGTRLTVV.

The gene calls are TRBV5-3 and TRBJ1-5, with TRBD1 matching 9 bases. Being an ORF, TRBV5-3 has a function that is uncertain. V gave up 0 bases and J gave up 0 bases; unmatched junction bases: 7. This CDR3 is built from 18 residues. This chain's CDR3 is CARSLVSQGAGSNQPQHF. CDR3 DNA sequence: TGTGCCAGAAGCTTGGTCTCACAGGGGGCGGGTAGCAATCAGCCCCAGCATTTT.

This clone showed up just a few times. The V gene is TRBV2, the J gene TRBJ2-5, with TRBD1 matching over 8 bases. V lost 7 bases, J lost 5 bases, and 6 bases stayed unmatched. The CDR3 spans 13 residues. Germline CDR1 reads SNHLY; CDR2 reads FYNNEI. The CDR3 DNA sequence: TGTGCCAGCAATGGACAGGGTCGGGAGACCCAGTACTTC. Its protein product is CASNGQGRETQYF.

The chain recombines TRBV18 with TRBJ2-7; a weak D match, TRBD1 (5 bases). The germline gives CDR1 KGHSH, CDR2 LQKENI. The CDR3 sequence is 15 residues long. V gave up 4 bases and J gave up 0 bases, with 13 bases separating them. For the CDR3, the DNA is TGTGCCAGCTCACGGACGACAGCCAGCTCCTACGAGCAGTACTTC. Its protein is CASSRTTASSYEQYF.

For the CDR3, the DNA is TGTGCCAGCAGTGCGCCGGGTCTCGGCCCTTACGAGCAGTACTTC. Residues: CASSAPGLGPYEQYF. This rearrangement joins TRBV2 to TRBJ2-7; D gene uncertain. Germline V lookup: CDR1 SNHLY, CDR2 FYNNEI. The CDR3 loop spans 15 amino acids. The V end lost 4 bases, the J end lost 4 bases, and 17 bases lay between the germline ends. Variable domain in full (rest from reference TRBV2 and TRBJ2-7): EPEVTQTPSHQVTQMGQEVILRCVPISNHLYFYWYRQILGQKVEFLVSFYNNEISEKSEIFDDQFSVERPDGSNFTLKIRSTKLEDSAMYFCASSAPGLGPYEQYFGPGTRLTVT.

The chain uses TRBV7-2 and TRBJ2-7, with 8 nucleotides matching TRBD1. Germline V gene data show CDR1 as SGHTA and CDR2 as FQGNSA. CDR3 size: 17 residues. With 5 bases clipped from V and 3 bases from J, the junction kept 15 bases outside the gene matches. The CDR3 is CASSRVSGGPSFYEQYF. The CDR3 DNA reads as TGTGCCAGCAGCAGAGTTTCAGGGGGCCCCTCCTTCTACGAGCAGTACTTC.

V usage is TRBV4-1 and J usage is TRBJ2-5; D ambiguous. The CDR3 is 16 residues long. V lost 1 base to trimming and J lost 2 bases, with 14 bases between them. Germline CDR1 MGHRA, CDR2 YSYEKL. The CDR3 spells CASSQGPFGEQETQYF. The CDR3 nucleotides are TGCGCCAGCAGCCAAGGTCCCTTTGGAGAGCAAGAGACCCAGTACTTC.

The chain carries TRBV7-2 and TRBJ2-7; D is possibly TRBD1 (6 bases). CDR1 and CDR2 (germline): SGHTA, FQGNSA. The CDR3 length is 14 residues. Deletions cut 5 bases from V and 2 bases from J, with 13 bases between. Written as DNA, the CDR3 is TGTGCCAGCAGCCCAACGACAGGAGCCTACGAGCAGTACTTC. It translates to CASSPTTGAYEQYF.

This chain uses TRBV11-1 with TRBJ2-1, with 11 bases that match TRBD2. The ends lost 5 bases at V and 8 bases at J; junction bases unmatched: 8. Germline V gene data show CDR1 as SGHAT and CDR2 as FQDESV (reference sequence). This CDR3 has 15 residues. Here the CDR3 reads CASSPASGRNDEQFF. The DNA of the CDR3 is TGTGCCAGCAGCCCCGCTAGCGGGAGGAACGATGAGCAGTTCTTC.

The rearrangement links TRBV10-3 to TRBJ2-3, with 8 bases that match TRBD2. This CDR3 is 17 amino acids long. The ends lost 0 bases at V and 0 bases at J; junction bases unmatched: 5. From germline, CDR1 is ENHRY and CDR2 SYGVKD. The CDR3 sequence is CAISESSASGSTDTQYF. In DNA, the CDR3 is TGTGCCATCAGTGAGTCGAGCGCTAGCGGGAGCACAGATACGCAGTATTTT.

The chain is built from TRBV13 and TRBJ2-1; possibly TRBD2 for D (6 bases). Per the germline V gene, CDR1 is PRHDT and CDR2 is FYEKMQ (reference sequence). The CDR3 sequence is 17 residues long. Trimming pared 5 bases from V and 1 base from J, leaving 18 bases between. This CDR3 reads CASSTFRERVSYNEQFF. Written as DNA, the CDR3 is TGTGCCAGCAGCACCTTCCGGGAGCGGGTGTCCTACAATGAGCAGTTCTTC.

The chain carries TRBV30 and TRBJ1-2; D possibly corresponds to TRBD1 (6 bases). Trimming pared 0 bases from V and 3 bases from J, leaving 14 bases between. The germline gives CDR1 GTSNPN, CDR2 SVGIG (reference sequence). The CDR3 runs 15 residues. The CDR3 region is CAWSVFTGSDYGYTF. CDR3 bases: TGTGCCTGGAGTGTTTTCACAGGGAGTGACTATGGCTACACCTTC.

The gene calls are TRBV11-1 and TRBJ2-7; unclear D gene. Germline loops: CDR1 SGHAT, CDR2 FQDESV (reference sequence). The V end lost 2 bases, the J end lost 0 bases, and 14 bases lay between the germline ends. This CDR3 has 16 amino acids. The CDR3 DNA reads TGTGCCAGCAGCTTACTCACCAGCGCGACCTCCTACGAGCAGTACTTC. It translates to CASSLLTSATSYEQYF.

This chain links TRBV7-9 with TRBJ2-7; 8 bases map to TRBD1. This CDR3 has 16 amino acids. Trimming took 0 bases from V and 3 from J; bases not matched to a gene: 7. CDR1 and CDR2 from the germline V gene are SEHNR and FQNEAQ (reference sequence). CDR3 protein: CASSLAKTGDNYEQYF. In DNA, the CDR3 is TGTGCCAGCAGCTTAGCGAAGACAGGGGACAACTACGAGCAGTACTTC. The full variable domain, with the rest looked up from reference TRBV7-9 and TRBJ2-7, is DTGVSQNPRHKITKRGQNVTFRCDPISEHNRLYWYRQTLGQGPEFLTYFQNEAQLEKSRLLSDRFSAERPKGSFSTLEIQRTEQGDSAMYLCASSLAKTGDNYEQYFGPGTRLTVT.